This T cell receptor beta chain originates from a study of T cell responses to AZD1222 COVID-19 vaccine. Sequencing was performed with immunoSEQ multiplex PCR; in TCRdb, only in-frame clones are kept and a portion is missing. This repertoire shows some 170,000 clones, more than 90% found once; its top ten account for less than 3%. V was clipped by 0 bases and J by 4 bases, with 12 bases between them. Germline lookup yields CDR1 MNHNY and CDR2 SVGAGI (reference sequence). The CDR3 is 15 amino acids. Here the sequenced sample was peripheral blood, taken on day 0 of AZD1222 vaccination. The V gene is TRBV6-6, the J gene TRBJ1-2; perhaps TRBD1 as D (6 bases). This clonotype was obtained from an adult in good health. As DNA, the CDR3 is TGTGCCAGCAGTTACTCGAAGGGGGGGACCTATGGCTACACCTTC. Protein sequence: CASSYSKGGTYGYTF.